The next 20 T cell receptor beta chains were all read from a single sample in a study of preoperative IRX-2 immunotherapy in early breast cancer. Using immunoSEQ multiplex PCR, the repertoire was profiled, and TCRdb retains in-frame clones only, with some absent. The table shows around 95,000 clones, with roughly 85% occurring only once. Noted treatment: preoperative locoregional IRX-2 cytokine immunotherapy. The sample consisted of tumor tissue, taken after IRX-2 immunotherapy. The receptors shown here come from a human donor with breast cancer.

V gene TRBV11-3 combines with J gene TRBJ2-2, with 7 positions matching TRBD2. J lost 2 bases, V lost 2 bases, and 8 bases had no gene match. CDR3 length equals 17 residues. Germline V CDR1 and CDR2: SGHNT, YENEEA. The CDR3 is CASSLNRLADNTGELFF. DNA of the CDR3: TGTGCCAGCAGCTTAAATCGGCTAGCGGATAACACCGGGGAGCTGTTTTTT.

The V gene is TRBV7-5, the J gene TRBJ2-5; the table names TRBD1, a call not compared with the DNA. TRBV7-5 is deemed a pseudogene. This CDR3 is 15 amino acids long. CDR3 DNA sequence: TGTGCCAGCAGCTTAGGGACAGGGAGGCAAGAGACCCAGTACTTC. As protein: CASSLGTGRQETQYF.

This sequence joins TRBV19 and TRBJ2-5; possibly TRBD1 for D (6 bases). The V end was cut by 5 bases, the J end by 1 base, with 14 bases between. Germline V CDR1 and CDR2: LNHDA, SQIVND (reference sequence). The CDR3 contains 15 residues. Here the CDR3 DNA reads TGTGCCAGTAGTGCACGGACAGCGGCCCAAGAGACCCAGTACTTC. This gives the protein CASSARTAAQETQYF. The whole variable domain, filled in from reference TRBV19 and TRBJ2-5, reads DGGITQSPKYLFRKEGQNVTLSCEQNLNHDAMYWYRQDPGQGLRLIYYSQIVNDFQKGDIAEGYSVSREKKESFPLTVTSAQKNPTAFYLCASSARTAAQETQYFGPGTRLLVL.

This chain connects TRBV6-8 to TRBJ1-1; D unresolved. V lost 2 bases, J lost 0 bases, and 13 bases lay in between. The CDR3 is made up of 16 amino acids. Germline V lookup: CDR1 MNHGY, CDR2 SAAAGT. CDR3 region: CASSYDASGVNTEAFF. CDR3 nucleotide sequence: TGTGCCAGCAGTTACGACGCCTCAGGAGTGAACACTGAAGCTTTCTTT.

This clone came up once. The gene calls are TRBV11-3 and TRBJ1-1; D gene uncertain. V lost 1 base to trimming and J lost 4 bases, with 13 bases between them. Germline lookup yields CDR1 SGHNT and CDR2 YENEEA. The CDR3 runs 15 residues. Written as DNA, the CDR3 is TGTGCCAGCAGCTTAGGGGCGCACGTGGGCACTGAAGCTTTCTTT. Amino acids: CASSLGAHVGTEAFF.

The rearrangement uses TRBV5-1 and TRBJ2-1; 12 bases line up with TRBD2. V lost 4 bases, J lost 7 bases, and 9 bases stayed unmatched. Germline loops: CDR1 SGHRS, CDR2 YFSETQ. The CDR3 runs to 16 residues. The CDR3 DNA reads TGCGCCAGCAGCGAATCTAGCGGGAGGGCCGGAAATGAGCAGTTCTTC. Encoded protein: CASSESSGRAGNEQFF. Using reference TRBV5-1 and TRBJ2-1 for the parts outside the CDR3, the full variable domain is KAGVTQTPRYLIKTRGQQVTLSCSPISGHRSVSWYQQTPGQGLQFLFEYFSETQRNKGNFPGRFSGRQFSNSRSEMNVSTLELGDSALYLCASSESSGRAGNEQFFGPGTRLTVL.

The chain is built from TRBV7-1 and TRBJ1-1; the D is unclear. TRBV7-1 counts as an open reading frame of uncertain function. The CDR3 totals 13 residues. V was pared by 5 bases and J by 2 bases, with 9 bases between. Here the CDR3 DNA reads TGTGCCAGCAGCCTGCGGTTCAACACTGAAGCTTTCTTT. It yields the protein CASSLRFNTEAFF.

The V call is TRBV28, the J call TRBJ1-2; TRBD1 might be the D (6 bases). Deletions cut 8 bases from V and 10 bases from J, with 23 bases between. Germline-derived CDR1 and CDR2 are MDHEN and SYDVKM. The CDR3 totals 14 residues. In nucleotides, the CDR3 is TGTGCCAGCTTAGGACAGCCGGTTTCTCATGACTACACCTTC. Its translation is CASLGQPVSHDYTF.

As for this clone: The germline gene is not matched at one end of the junction; a read error may be the cause. The J gene is TRBJ1-2, the V gene TRBV6-4, with unresolved D. The CDR3 spans 16 residues. Germline V gene lookup returns CDR1 MRHNA and CDR2 SNTAGT. CDR3 amino acids: CAISDPLGPEGYGYTF. Written as DNA, the CDR3 is TGTGCCATCAGTGATCCCCTGGGCCCGGAGGGCTATGGCTACACCTTC.

This chain connects TRBV9 to TRBJ1-5, with D perhaps matching TRBD1 (5 bases). The CDR3 has 15 amino acids. V lost 4 bases and J 1 base, leaving 12 bases between the germline ends. CDR1 SGDLS and CDR2 YYNGEE come from the germline V gene. The CDR3 sequence: CASSPGDRSNQPQHF. CDR3 DNA sequence: TGTGCCAGCAGCCCGGGAGACAGAAGCAATCAGCCCCAGCATTTT. Full variable domain (outside the CDR3, taken from reference TRBV9 and TRBJ1-5): DSGVTQTPKHLITATGQRVTLRCSPRSGDLSVYWYQQSLDQGLQFLIQYYNGEERAKGNILERFSAQQFPDLHSELNLSSLELGDSALYFCASSPGDRSNQPQHFGDGTRLSIL.

The chain uses TRBV9 and TRBJ1-1; 9 bases line up with TRBD1. V trimming: 5 bases; J trimming: 2 bases; junction bases outside the gene matches: 13. The CDR3 has 17 residues. Germline loops: CDR1 SGDLS, CDR2 YYNGEE. The CDR3 sequence is CASSLFTGTGRNTEAFF. DNA for the CDR3: TGTGCCAGCAGTCTATTTACCGGGACAGGGAGAAACACTGAAGCTTTCTTT. The full variable domain, in which reference TRBV9 and TRBJ1-1 provide the parts outside the CDR3, is DSGVTQTPKHLITATGQRVTLRCSPRSGDLSVYWYQQSLDQGLQFLIQYYNGEERAKGNILERFSAQQFPDLHSELNLSSLELGDSALYFCASSLFTGTGRNTEAFFGQGTRLTVV.

The chain uses TRBV6-8 and TRBJ1-2, with TRBD1 matching 7 bases. The CDR3 is made up of 15 amino acids. V lost 10 bases to trimming and J lost 9 bases; unmatched junction nucleotides: 20. Germline CDR1 is MNHGY and CDR2 is SAAAGT. As DNA, the CDR3 is TGTGCCATCACCCCTTGGGAGGGGGCGGGACAGCGCTACACCTTC. This encodes CAITPWEGAGQRYTF.

This chain uses TRBV6-8 with TRBJ2-2, with 9 bases fitting TRBD2. The V segment lost 6 bases and the J segment 8 bases; nucleotides outside the gene matches: 10. Germline values: CDR1 MNHGY, CDR2 SAAAGT. CDR3 length: 15 amino acids. The CDR3 sequence: CASRSTSGLSGELFF. The CDR3 region has the DNA TGTGCCAGCAGATCGACTAGCGGACTTTCGGGGGAGCTGTTTTTT.

This chain joins TRBV19 and TRBJ1-3, with D possibly matching TRBD1 (5 bases). Deletions cut 3 bases from V and 3 bases from J, with 6 bases between. The CDR3 has 13 amino acids. Germline assignment: CDR1 LNHDA and CDR2 SQIVND (reference sequence). Here the CDR3 reads CASSMGRGNTIYF. In DNA, the CDR3 is TGTGCCAGTAGTATGGGGCGTGGAAACACCATATATTTT.

This chain connects TRBV6-8 to TRBJ1-1; TRBD1 aligns across 7 bases. Losses at the gene ends were 2 bases for V and 7 bases for J; bases not matched to a gene: 4. There are 13 residues in the CDR3. Germline V gives CDR1 MNHGY, CDR2 SAAAGT. CDR3 coding DNA: TGTGCCAGCAGTTACCCCGGGACAGATGAAGCTTTCTTT. It yields the protein CASSYPGTDEAFF.

This rearrangement joins TRBV12-5 to TRBJ2-7; no clear D gene. From germline, CDR1 is LGHNT and CDR2 FRNRAP. Trimming took off 2 bases at V and 1 base at J, with 6 bases between the two ends. There are 13 residues in the CDR3. For the CDR3, the DNA is TGTGCTAGTGGTTTGTTAGATTCCTACGAGCAGTACTTC. Translating it yields CASGLLDSYEQYF.

This chain joins TRBV6-4 and TRBJ2-7, with D hard to call. The germline V gene has CDR1 MRHNA and CDR2 SNTAGT. The CDR3 extends over 13 amino acids. Trimming removed 5 bases at V and 6 bases at J, with 14 bases between. In nucleotides, the CDR3 is TGTGCCAGCAGTCCCGGACGGGCCGCCGAGCAGTACTTC. Residues: CASSPGRAAEQYF.

This rearrangement joins TRBV15 to TRBJ1-5, with TRBD1 as a possible D gene (6 bases). V shed 6 bases and J shed 2 bases, with 14 bases lying between them. The CDR3 spans 15 residues. In germline, CDR1 is LNHNV, CDR2 YYDKDF (reference sequence). The CDR3 loop is CATSDTGSGNQPQHF. In nucleotides, the CDR3 is TGTGCCACCAGTGATACAGGGAGCGGCAATCAGCCCCAGCATTTT.

V gene TRBV9 combines with J gene TRBJ2-3, with D possibly TRBD1 on 5 matching bases. CDR3 length equals 12 residues. Germline loops: CDR1 SGDLS, CDR2 YYNGEE. V lost 7 bases and J 6 bases, leaving 12 bases between the germline ends. DNA for the CDR3: TGTGCCAGCCTGGGGCAGGCGGATACGCAGTATTTT. Translating it yields CASLGQADTQYF.

DNA of the CDR3: TGTGCCAGCAGCTTGGATGGAGGCTCCTCTGGAAACACCATATATTTT. It specifies CASSLDGGSSGNTIYF. The V and J genes are TRBV11-3 and TRBJ1-3; no clear D. Germline loops: CDR1 SGHNT, CDR2 YENEEA. The V and J ends lost 3 bases and 0 bases respectively, with 12 bases between them. This CDR3 contains 16 residues.